What follows is one T cell receptor beta chain and its context. Some clones are missing from TCRdb's copy, which holds only in-frame ones; the method was immunoSEQ multiplex PCR. The table includes some 270,000 clones, 84% detected once. The V and J ends lost 5 bases and 7 bases, in that order; junction bases with no gene match: 2. Germline loops: CDR1 SGHRS, CDR2 YFSETQ. This CDR3 is built from 14 residues. The data are from a study of blood T cell repertoires in COVID-19. The TCR sequence derives from a woman aged 40 to 55 who had recovered from COVID-19. The chain is built from TRBV5-1 and TRBJ2-3; 15 positions agree with TRBD2. The sequencing sample was made of peripheral blood. The CDR3 DNA reads TGCGCCAGCAGGGGGACTAGCGGGGGGAATACGCAGTATTTT. It yields the protein CASRGTSGGNTQYF. Supplemented by reference TRBV5-1 and TRBJ2-3, the full variable domain reads KAGVTQTPRYLIKTRGQQVTLSCSPISGHRSVSWYQQTPGQGLQFLFEYFSETQRNKGNFPGRFSGRQFSNSRSEMNVSTLELGDSALYLCASRGTSGGNTQYFGPGTRLTVL.